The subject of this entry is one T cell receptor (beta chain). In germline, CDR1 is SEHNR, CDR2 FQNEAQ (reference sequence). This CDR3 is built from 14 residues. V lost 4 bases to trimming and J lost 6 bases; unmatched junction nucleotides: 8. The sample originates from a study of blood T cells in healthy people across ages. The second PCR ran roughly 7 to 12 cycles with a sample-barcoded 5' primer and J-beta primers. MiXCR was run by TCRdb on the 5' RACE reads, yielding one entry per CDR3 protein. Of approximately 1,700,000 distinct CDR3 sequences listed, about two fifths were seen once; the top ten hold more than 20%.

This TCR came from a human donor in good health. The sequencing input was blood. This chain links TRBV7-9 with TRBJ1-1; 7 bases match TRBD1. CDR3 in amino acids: CASSSPGGMAEAFF. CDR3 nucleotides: TGTGCCAGCAGCTCCCCAGGGGGAATGGCTGAAGCTTTCTTT. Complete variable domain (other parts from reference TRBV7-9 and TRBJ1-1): DTGVSQNPRHKITKRGQNVTFRCDPISEHNRLYWYRQTLGQGPEFLTYFQNEAQLEKSRLLSDRFSAERPKGSFSTLEIQRTEQGDSAMYLCASSSPGGMAEAFFGQGTRLTVV.